This TCR beta chain was sequenced for a study of blood T cell repertoires in COVID-19 (dated by TCRdb to about 2020). For the wider study: Collaborator samples came from the United States, Italy and Spain and covered acute and convalescent phases of COVID-19. The material from the prospective study consisted of cDNA or gDNA derived from T cells, B-cell-depleted T cells, or PBMCs. The dataset comprised deeply sampled blood TCRbeta repertoires from subjects exposed to, actively infected with, or recovered from COVID-19. The repertoires were released in a freely available public database meant as a resource for research on the immune response to SARS-CoV-2. The samples were drawn from the first 160 participants of the ongoing ImmuneRACE study and from under 1,500 subjects provided by 6 global collaborators. A de-identified subject ID, COVID-19 status, age in years and sex were almost always included in the sample metadata. Where HLA class I and class II types were available, the types were taken from metadata supplied by the sample provider, not from assay-based typing. Paper-wide results and their limitations: The amount of clinical and demographic metadata varied by source and participant and was provided uncurated.

Each collaborating institution followed its own protocols to collect whole blood in K2EDTA tubes. For TCRbeta analysis, collaborators shipped samples in one of three forms: frozen whole blood, isolated PBMCs, or DNA extracted from either of those sample types. Sequences MGHRA (CDR1) and YSYEKL (CDR2) are obtained from the germline V gene. Spanning cysteine to phenylalanine, the CDR3 consists of 16 amino acids. Only CDR3 DNA remains: 48 bases, in frame from the first base. V drops 0 bases and J drops 3 bases, leaving 15 bases in between. TCRbeta CDR3 regions were amplified from genomic DNA using the immunoSEQ Assay, a bias-controlled multiplex PCR. The original pipeline was this. The number of nucleated cells in each sample was estimated from the amplification of reference gene primers within the assay. Sequence reads were collapsed and filtered to measure the absolute abundance of every unique TCRbeta CDR3 rearrangement. For each sample, productive Simpson clonality was calculated by taking the square root of Simpson's diversity index across productive rearrangements. Imported from immuneACCESS, the table was reduced by TCRdb to in-frame sequences with V and J called. These copies leave out some clones; in studies compared against another copy, an unresolved V gene accounts for under half, and the cause of the remainder is not known. That table furnishes V, J and clone size, whereas the DNA furnished D and trimming. The table for this sample lists 140,000 to 150,000 clones; 88% of them were counted only once. The top ten clones comprise about 1.7% of the sample.

To note about this clone: Its antigen specificity is not known. Base qualities are not provided; no much larger clone lies one nucleotide away.

The chain couples TRBV4-1 to TRBJ2-7; the best D guess is TRBD2, with 5 bases matching. The sequence came from a woman between 50 and 59 years old with acute or convalescent COVID-19. Material: peripheral blood. This receptor carries the CDR3 CASSQDASGPIYEQYF. The DNA sequence is as follows: TGCGCCAGCAGCCAAGATGCCAGCGGACCCATCTACGAGCAGTACTTC.